Listed below are T cell receptor beta chains from one sample, sequenced in a study of T cell changes during pregnancy in multiple sclerosis. Assay: immunoSEQ multiplex PCR; the TCRdb copy retains only in-frame clones and omits some. The sample holds roughly 42,000 clones; roughly nine tenths are singletons and the top ten take approximately 0.59%. This sample comprised CD4+ T cells from peripheral blood mononuclear cells, obtained in the first trimester of pregnancy. The receptors originated from a female donor with multiple sclerosis, enrolled in a pregnancy study. The CDR3 runs from the conserved cysteine through the conserved F or W. A D gene is named only where the DNA matches it firmly. Expanded clones are given a class, and other clones once, few, many or no size at all.

>TRBV6-1|TRBD2|TRBJ2-1|.
TGTGCCACCCTCCCCGGGACTAGTATCAATGAGCAGTTCTTC
CATLPGTSINEQFF
>TRBV6-1|TRBD1|TRBJ2-7|.
TGTGCCAGCAGTGACCGGGACAGGGCATCCTACGAGCAGTACTTC
CASSDRDRASYEQYF
>TRBV14|.|TRBJ2-2|.
TGTGCCAGCACCTTTGGACAGTCCGGGGAGCTGTTTTTT
CASTFGQSGELFF
>TRBV5-1|.|TRBJ1-1|.
TGCGCCAGCAGCCTCAGGGTTGGTACTGAAGCTTTCTTT
CASSLRVGTEAFF
>TRBV7-8|TRBD2|TRBJ2-5|.
TGTGCCAGCAGCACCCTAGCGGGAGTCGGTCAAGAGACCCAGTACTTC
CASSTLAGVGQETQYF
>TRBV6-5|TRBD2|TRBJ2-1|.
TGTGCCAGCAGTTTTCTGGCGGGAGGTTCTAATGAGCAGTTCTTC
CASSFLAGGSNEQFF
>TRBV5-4|.|TRBJ1-4|.
TGTGCCAGCAGCTTGGAGGCAGGTTATAATGAAAAACTGTTTTTT
CASSLEAGYNEKLFF
>TRBV6-1|TRBD2|TRBJ2-1|.
TGTGCCAGCAGTGAACGTTTACTAGCGGGTGTCTCCTACAATGAGCAGTTCTTC
CASSERLLAGVSYNEQFF
>TRBV5-1|.|TRBJ1-4|.
TGCGCCAGCAGCTTGGAGGCAGGGCTTAATGAAAAACTGTTTTTT
CASSLEAGLNEKLFF
>TRBV6-1|.|TRBJ2-4|.
TGTGCCAGCAGTGAAGATTCTGTCACCCTCAGGGCAAACATTCAGTACTTC
CASSEDSVTLRANIQYF
>TRBV7-6|TRBD1|TRBJ2-7|.
TGTGCCAGCAGCCCGCAGACAGGGATTGGCGAGCAGTACTTC
CASSPQTGIGEQYF
>TRBV6-5|TRBD1|TRBJ1-2|few
TGTGCCAGCAGTTACGGGACAGGGGCTGCCGTAAGTGGCTACACCTTC
CASSYGTGAAVSGYTF
>TRBV9|TRBD2|TRBJ2-1|.
TGTGCCAGCAGCTCAATAGCGGGAGAGGTAAATGAGCAGTTCTTC
CASSSIAGEVNEQFF
>TRBV6-6|.|TRBJ2-7|.
TGTGCCACCTCGACCCGGGATAGCTACGAGCAGTACTTC
CATSTRDSYEQYF
>TRBV19|TRBD1|TRBJ1-1|.
TGTGCCAGTAGTCTTAGGACAGGGTTGGTGAACACTGAAGCTTTCTTT
CASSLRTGLVNTEAFF
>TRBV7-2|TRBD2|TRBJ2-7|.
TGTGCCAGCAGCCCCAGGACTAGCGGGGACGAGCAGTACTTC
CASSPRTSGDEQYF
>TRBV30|.|TRBJ1-4|.
TGTGCCTGGAGTTCCCAGTTGAATGAAAAACTGTTTTTT
CAWSSQLNEKLFF
>TRBV27|TRBD2|TRBJ2-3|.
TGTGCCAGCAGTTTAGGGGAAGCGGGGAACACAGATACGCAGTATTTT
CASSLGEAGNTDTQYF
>TRBV6-1|TRBD2|TRBJ2-4|once
TGTGCCAGCAGAGGGACTAGCAACATTCAGTACTTC
CASRGTSNIQYF
>TRBV30|.|TRBJ2-6|.
TGTGCCTGTAACAGGGTAGGGGGGGCCAACGTCCTGACTTTC
CACNRVGGANVLTF
>TRBV19|.|TRBJ1-2|.
TGTGCCAGTAGTATTCGACGACCGGAGGGCTACACCTTC
CASSIRRPEGYTF
>TRBV5-4|TRBD1|TRBJ2-1|.
TGTGCCAGCAGCTTCCGGGACAGGGGGCCCAATGAGCAGTTCTTC
CASSFRDRGPNEQFF
>TRBV4-3|.|TRBJ2-1|.
TGCGCCAGCAGCCAAGCGGGATTTAGCTCCTACAATGAGCAGTTCTTC
CASSQAGFSSYNEQFF
>TRBV4-1|.|TRBJ1-4|few
TGCGCCAGCAGCCAAGAATCAGGATTCGGCGAAAAACTGTTTTTT
CASSQESGFGEKLFF
>TRBV19|TRBD1|TRBJ2-7|.
TGTGCCAGTAGTATAAGGACAGGCACGGTCAGCTACGAGCAGTACTTC
CASSIRTGTVSYEQYF
>TRBV4-2|.|TRBJ2-1|.
TGTGCCAGCAGCCATGAGACTAAGAGCTCCTACAATGAGCAGTTCTTC
CASSHETKSSYNEQFF
>TRBV10-2|.|TRBJ2-5|.
TGCGCCAGCAGTGAAGGCGGGGCCCAGTACTTC
CASSEGGAQYF
>TRBV6-5|.|TRBJ1-1|.
TGTGCCAGCAGTTACGGGGCGGGGGTGAACACTGAAGCTTTCTTT
CASSYGAGVNTEAFF
>TRBV10-3|TRBD1|TRBJ2-7|.
TGTGCCATCAGTGACGGGACAGGGAATTACGGCTCCTACGAGCAGTACTTC
CAISDGTGNYGSYEQYF
>TRBV7-8|.|TRBJ1-5|.
TGTGCCAGCAGCTTAGCGGGGGGTAGGAATCAGCCCCAGCATTTT
CASSLAGGRNQPQHF
>TRBV4-1|TRBD1|TRBJ1-5|.
TGCGCCAGCAGCCAAGAGGGGACAGGGGGAATTCAGCCCCAGCATTTT
CASSQEGTGGIQPQHF
>TRBV28|.|TRBJ1-2|.
TGTGCCAGCAGTGTGAAACCCAGGGAAGGCTACACCTTC
CASSVKPREGYTF
>TRBV7-6|.|TRBJ2-1|.
TGTGCCAGCAGCTTAGTTCAGGGAGGTGAGCAGTTCTTC
CASSLVQGGEQFF
>TRBV28|.|TRBJ1-1|.
TGTGCCAGCAGTTTTATGGGGAGGGACACTGAAGCTTTCTTT
CASSFMGRDTEAFF
>TRBV27|.|TRBJ2-3|.
TGTGCCAGCAGGCAGGGACTGCTAAGCACAGATACGCAGTATTTT
CASRQGLLSTDTQYF
>TRBV7-3|.|TRBJ2-2|.
TGTGCCAGCAGCTTAACATCAGGGACCGGGGAGCTGTTTTTT
CASSLTSGTGELFF
>TRBV14|TRBD2|TRBJ2-1|.
TGTGCCAGCAGCTTCGGCCCACTAGCGGGTTATGAGCAGTTCTTC
CASSFGPLAGYEQFF
>TRBV10-3|TRBD2|TRBJ2-1|.
TGTGCCATCAGGGGGATAGCGGGAGGGAGGACGTACAATGAGCAGTTCTTC
CAIRGIAGGRTYNEQFF
>TRBV6-6|TRBD1|TRBJ1-2|.
TGTGCCAGCAGGGGATTATTCGGGACAGGTTCCTATGGCTACACCTTC
CASRGLFGTGSYGYTF
>TRBV19|.|TRBJ2-3|.
TGTGCCAGTAGGACACCGGGACTCTATCCAGATACGCAGTATTTT
CASRTPGLYPDTQYF
>TRBV29-1|.|TRBJ2-2|.
TGCAGCGTTGGTAGCGGAAACACCGGGGAGCTGTTTTTT
CSVGSGNTGELFF
>TRBV7-9|TRBD1|TRBJ1-2|.
TGTGCCAGCAGCACCATACAGGGGGCGGGCGGCTACACCTTC
CASSTIQGAGGYTF
>TRBV28|.|TRBJ1-5|.
TGTGCCAGCAGTTTGGTTCAGCAGCCCCAGCATTTT
CASSLVQQPQHF
>TRBV5-1|TRBD1|TRBJ1-5|.
TGCGCCAGCAGCCTGGGAGGGACAGGGGGCGCGAGTAGCAATCAGCCCCAGCATTTT
CASSLGGTGGASSNQPQHF
>TRBV28|.|TRBJ1-2|few
TGTGCCAGCAGTCCTCTCCTGTGGACAGTCCGAACCAGAAACTATGGCTACACCTTC
CASSPLLWTVRTRNYGYTF